This T cell receptor beta chain was identified during a study (dated by TCRdb to 2016 to 2017). As concerns this clonotype: The antigen this receptor binds is unknown. Nothing much larger sits one base from this clone, and base qualities are not available.

Receptor libraries were prepared by RT-PCR. TCRdb shows the sequencer as Illumina MiSeq. The raw public data were reprocessed by TCRdb itself: fastp quality trimming at Q25, MiXCR clonotype calling, in-frame beta chains only. Identical CDR3 protein sequences are pooled into one entry, listed with their most common genes and DNA. Recorded for this sample are about 680,000 distinct CDR3 sequences; 11% to 15% of them occurred a single time. Of the sample, roughly 4% is held by the ten largest clones. The CDR3, cysteine through phenylalanine, is 14 amino acids long. The read is trimmed to its CDR3 DNA, 42 bases read in frame from base 1. Between the V and J ends, shortened by 1 base and 4 bases respectively, the junction contains 10 bases. As encoded in the germline V gene (reference sequence), CDR1 is LGHDT while CDR2 is YNNKEL.

This TCR was recovered from a female donor in good health, serving as a healthy control. What was sequenced was memory CD4+ T cells from blood. The rearrangement joined TRBV3-1 to TRBJ1-1; the D region possibly corresponds to TRBD1 (5 bases align). The nucleotide sequence is given as TGTGCCAGCAGCCAAGGATTCAGGGCCACTGAAGCTTTCTTT. Its amino acids are CASSQGFRATEAFF.